These T cell receptor beta chains were read from a single sample in a study of CD8+ T cells in alopecia areata. Only in-frame clones appear in the TCRdb table, and some are missing; sequencing was by immunoSEQ multiplex PCR. Among about 200,000 clones listed, about 65% were seen once. Sequenced here: CD4+ T cells sorted from blood, sampled around week 50, from a patient treated with tofacitinib. Receptors were obtained from a human donor with alopecia areata. Each CDR3 is given with its conserved first and last residue. Each record gives: V gene, J gene, D gene, clone size, CDR3 protein, CDR3 DNA. A D gene is named only where the DNA matches it firmly. The size entry is marked missing in some rows and otherwise reads once, few, many or a size class.

TRBV5-6,TRBJ1-2,TRBD1,NA,CASSYQGQVDYGYTF,TGTGCCAGCAGCTACCAAGGACAGGTGGACTATGGCTACACCTTC
TRBV2,TRBJ2-7,NA,NA,CASSAGRDYEQYF,TGTGCCAGCAGTGCGGGCAGAGACTACGAGCAGTACTTC
TRBV7-9,TRBJ2-7,TRBD1,NA,CASSSRTGGYEQYF,TGTGCCAGCAGCTCACGGACAGGGGGCTACGAGCAGTACTTC
TRBV5-1,TRBJ1-5,NA,NA,CASSLGGGHQPQHF,TGCGCCAGCAGCTTAGGCGGGGGCCACCAGCCCCAGCATTTT
TRBV19,TRBJ1-2,NA,NA,CASSSSTGNYGYTF,TGTGCCAGTAGTTCCTCCACAGGGAACTATGGCTACACCTTC
TRBV30,TRBJ2-3,TRBD2,NA,CAWSRLASTDTQYF,TGTGCCTGGAGTCGACTAGCGTCCACAGATACGCAGTATTTT
TRBV30,TRBJ2-3,NA,NA,CAWSPRLPRHTDTQYF,TGTGCCTGGAGTCCCCGACTACCCCGACACACAGATACGCAGTATTTT
TRBV7-3,TRBJ2-3,TRBD1,NA,CASSRTGTDTDTQYF,TGTGCCAGCAGCCGTACCGGGACAGACACAGATACGCAGTATTTT
TRBV29-1,TRBJ2-3,TRBD2,NA,CSVLGLAGNTDTQYF,TGCAGCGTCCTAGGACTAGCGGGGAACACAGATACGCAGTATTTT
TRBV9,TRBJ1-6,NA,few,CASSVAGEDSPLHF,TGTGCCAGCAGCGTAGCTGGTGAGGATTCACCCCTCCACTTT
TRBV7-9,TRBJ2-5,TRBD1,NA,CASSPVRGTVQETQYF,TGCGCCAGCAGCCCAGTAAGGGGGACAGTACAAGAGACCCAGTACTTC
TRBV2,TRBJ2-3,TRBD2,few,CASSAGGRTDTQYF,TGTGCCAGCAGTGCGGGGGGGCGCACAGATACGCAGTATTTT
TRBV5-1,TRBJ1-2,NA,NA,CASSLTSTNYGYTF,TGCGCCAGCAGCTTGACATCTACTAACTATGGCTACACCTTC
TRBV30,TRBJ1-1,NA,NA,CAWSQANTEAFF,TGTGCCTGGTCGCAGGCGAACACTGAAGCTTTCTTT
TRBV29-1,TRBJ1-5,NA,NA,CSVSPGQGNQPQHF,TGCAGCGTAAGTCCGGGACAAGGGAATCAGCCCCAGCATTTT
TRBV29-1,TRBJ2-6,NA,NA,CSVTETSSLANVLTF,TGCAGCGTGACAGAGACCTCCTCTCTGGCCAACGTCCTGACTTTC
TRBV30,TRBJ1-2,NA,NA,CAWSVLGQTVYGYTF,TGTGCCTGGAGTGTACTGGGACAAACTGTTTATGGCTACACCTTC
TRBV25-1,TRBJ1-6,NA,NA,CASRPERGNSPLHF,TGTGCCAGCAGGCCGGAGAGGGGGAATTCACCCCTCCACTTT
TRBV6-1,TRBJ2-4,NA,NA,CASSEALMVGADIQYF,TGTGCCAGCAGTGAAGCGCTCATGGTCGGGGCGGACATTCAGTACTTC
TRBV30,TRBJ2-2,TRBD2,NA,CAMGLAGGTGELFF,TGTGCCATGGGACTAGCGGGGGGCACCGGGGAGCTGTTTTTT
TRBV29-1,TRBJ1-2,NA,NA,CSVGPSPGFPNYGYTF,TGCAGCGTTGGCCCCTCCCCGGGTTTTCCTAACTATGGCTACACCTTC
TRBV5-6,TRBJ2-7,TRBD2,NA,CASSGQVSGGAYEQYF,TGTGCCAGCAGCGGACAAGTGAGCGGGGGGGCCTACGAGCAGTACTTC
TRBV30,TRBJ2-3,NA,NA,CAWSVRGDTQYF,TGTGCCTGGAGTGTACGGGGGGATACGCAGTATTTT
TRBV7-2,TRBJ1-2,NA,NA,CASSLDRTQRGYTF,TGTGCCAGCAGCTTAGACAGAACCCAGCGGGGCTACACCTTC
TRBV29-1,TRBJ2-6,TRBD1,NA,CSVAGGAGANVLTF,TGCAGCGTGGCAGGGGGAGCTGGGGCCAACGTCCTGACTTTC
TRBV5-1,TRBJ2-6,NA,NA,CASSLLSGSSGANVLTF,TGCGCCAGCAGCCTCCTCAGTGGTAGCTCTGGGGCCAACGTCCTGACTTTC
TRBV11-2,TRBJ2-5,NA,NA,CASSFPGGETQYF,TGTGCCAGCAGCTTTCCCGGGGGCGAGACCCAGTACTTC
TRBV14,TRBJ2-3,NA,many,CASSRGRTDTQYF,TGTGCCAGCAGCCGGGGGCGCACAGATACGCAGTATTTT
TRBV4-3,TRBJ1-2,TRBD1,few,CASSQGRDRVGGYTF,TGCGCCAGCAGCCAAGGCCGGGACAGGGTTGGCGGCTACACCTTC
TRBV9,TRBJ2-1,TRBD2,NA,CASSLGLAGTNEQFF,TGTGCCAGCAGCTTGGGACTAGCGGGGACCAATGAGCAGTTCTTC
TRBV4-1,TRBJ2-3,NA,NA,CASSLPDGTQTDTQYF,TGCGCCAGCAGCCTGCCGGATGGGACCCAGACAGATACGCAGTATTTT
TRBV4-3,TRBJ1-2,NA,NA,CASSQEGRGLGYTF,TGCGCCAGCAGCCAAGAGGGCAGGGGACTTGGCTACACCTTC
TRBV29-1,TRBJ1-1,NA,NA,CSVEELGAFF,TGCAGCGTTGAAGAATTGGGAGCTTTCTTT
TRBV7-8,TRBJ2-3,NA,once,CASSQREGGARTDTQYF,TGTGCCAGCAGCCAACGGGAAGGAGGGGCCCGCACAGATACGCAGTATTTT
TRBV5-6,TRBJ2-1,TRBD2,NA,CASSRGTSPMSSYNEQFF,TGTGCCAGCAGCCGGGGGACTAGCCCGATGAGCTCCTACAATGAGCAGTTCTTC
TRBV29-1,TRBJ1-5,NA,NA,CSVRDVNQPQHF,TGCAGCGTCAGGGACGTAAATCAGCCCCAGCATTTT
TRBV5-1,TRBJ2-5,NA,once,CASSFTGHLKETQYF,TGCGCCAGCAGCTTCACGGGACATCTAAAAGAGACCCAGTACTTC
TRBV30,TRBJ1-1,NA,NA,CAWSRQRDLFGFF,TGTGCCTGGAGTCGGCAGAGAGACCTCTTCGGGTTCTTT
TRBV7-3,TRBJ2-7,NA,once,CASSVDTNYEQYF,TGTGCCAGCAGTGTGGACACTAACTACGAGCAGTACTTC
TRBV7-3,TRBJ2-1,TRBD2,NA,CASSLGGSNEQFF,TGTGCCAGCTCCCTGGGGGGGTCGAATGAGCAGTTCTTC
TRBV4-3,TRBJ1-1,NA,NA,CASSQVSNTEAFF,TGCGCCAGCAGCCAAGTATCCAACACTGAAGCTTTCTTT
TRBV6-1,TRBJ1-4,NA,medium-sized,CASSPGKEKLFF,TGTGCCAGCAGCCCCGGAAAGGAAAAACTGTTTTTT
TRBV30,TRBJ2-3,NA,few,CAWSDLGRVNTDTQYF,TGTGCCTGGAGTGATCTCGGCAGGGTAAACACAGATACGCAGTATTTT
TRBV30,TRBJ1-6,NA,NA,CAWSYVSGFNSPLHF,TGTGCCTGGAGCTACGTTTCCGGTTTTAATTCACCCCTCCACTTT
TRBV6-1,TRBJ1-1,NA,few,CASRMVDVTEAFF,TGTGCCAGCCGTATGGTGGATGTCACTGAAGCTTTCTTT
TRBV30,TRBJ1-2,NA,few,CAWRQNYYGYTF,TGTGCCTGGAGGCAGAATTATTATGGCTACACCTTC
TRBV14,TRBJ2-1,NA,NA,CASSQGGYNEQFF,TGTGCCAGCAGCCAAGGGGGCTACAATGAGCAGTTCTTC
TRBV30,TRBJ2-5,NA,NA,CAWSSLRETQYF,TGTGCCTGGAGTTCGCTGAGAGAGACCCAGTACTTC
TRBV29-1,TRBJ1-2,NA,NA,CSVERQQYGYTF,TGCAGCGTTGAAAGACAGCAATATGGCTACACCTTC
TRBV6-1,TRBJ2-5,NA,NA,CASSEAGALIGETQYF,TGTGCCAGCAGTGAAGCAGGGGCCCTCATCGGAGAGACCCAGTACTTC
TRBV7-3,TRBJ2-2,NA,NA,CASSSQGSAGELFF,TGTGCCAGCAGCTCACAGGGTTCGGCCGGGGAGCTGTTTTTT
TRBV5-1,TRBJ2-2,TRBD1,NA,CASTFGTGQTGELFF,TGCGCCAGCACCTTCGGGACAGGCCAGACCGGGGAGCTGTTTTTT
TRBV7-7,TRBJ2-3,NA,few,CASTLSGHYTDTQYF,TGTGCCAGCACCTTATCGGGACACTACACAGATACGCAGTATTTT
TRBV29-1,TRBJ1-1,TRBD1,NA,CSVDRGNTEAFF,TGCAGCGTCGACAGGGGAAACACTGAAGCTTTCTTT
TRBV29-1,TRBJ1-1,NA,NA,CSVEGQEAFF,TGCAGCGTCGAAGGACAGGAAGCTTTCTTT
TRBV30,TRBJ2-3,NA,NA,CAWSGRLDTQYF,TGTGCCTGGAGTGGGAGACTAGATACGCAGTATTTT
TRBV2,TRBJ2-3,NA,once,CASRSLADTQYF,TGTGCCAGCAGGTCGTTAGCAGATACGCAGTATTTT
TRBV5-1,TRBJ1-1,NA,NA,CASSPGQGFITEAFF,TGCGCCAGCAGCCCGGGGCAGGGGTTTATAACTGAAGCTTTCTTT